The rows below give T cell receptor beta chains drawn from one sample of a study of Ad26.COV2.S vaccination and SARS-CoV-2 variants. The table came from immunoSEQ multiplex PCR; TCRdb's copy has only in-frame clones and leaves some out. The sample records 350,000 to 500,000 clones, about 90% being singletons. The sequenced sample was peripheral blood, obtained in a trial of Ad26.COV2.S vaccine versus placebo. The source of these receptors is a person aged 18-60 years who received the Ad26.COV2.S COVID-19 vaccine or a placebo. Both conserved end residues are part of each CDR3. A D gene is named only where the DNA matches it firmly. The listing skips clone size in some rows; elsewhere it reads once, few, many or a size class.

clone_size,v_call,j_call,d_call,cdr3_nt,cdr3_aa
once,TRBV7-2,TRBJ1-1,TRBD1,TGTGCCAGCAGCCCTTGGACAGGGGGCGAGGTCACTGAAGCTTTCTTT,CASSPWTGGEVTEAFF
NA,TRBV28,TRBJ1-2,NA,TGTGCCAGCAGGACACCGGGACACCCGAACTTGGGTGGCTACACCTTC,CASRTPGHPNLGGYTF
NA,TRBV28,TRBJ2-1,TRBD1,TGTGCCAGCAGTCCCGGGACAGGGTCCAATGAGCAGTTCTTC,CASSPGTGSNEQFF
NA,TRBV7-9,TRBJ1-1,NA,TGTGCCAGCAGCCTTGACGGACTGAACACTGAAGCTTTCTTT,CASSLDGLNTEAFF
NA,TRBV2,TRBJ2-7,NA,TGTGCCAGCAGTGAACCCCGTCCGCCCTACGAGCAGTACTTC,CASSEPRPPYEQYF
NA,TRBV24-1,TRBJ1-1,NA,TGTGCCACCAGTGACACCGACAGCCCGAACACTGAAGCTTTCTTT,CATSDTDSPNTEAFF
NA,TRBV7-2,TRBJ2-1,TRBD2,TGTGCCAGCAGCTTAGATTTCAGCGGGAGGGGTGGCGATGAGCAGTTCTTC,CASSLDFSGRGGDEQFF
NA,TRBV6-5,TRBJ1-1,NA,TGTGCCAGCAGTTTGTACACAGGGAACACTGAAGCTTTCTTT,CASSLYTGNTEAFF
NA,TRBV6-2/TRBV6-3,TRBJ2-5,TRBD2,TGTGCCAGCAGTTGGGAGGGAGGAGGAGAGACCCAGTACTTC,CASSWEGGGETQYF
NA,TRBV29-1,TRBJ2-7,NA,TGCAGCGTTGGAGCCGGTTCCTACGAGCAGTACTTC,CSVGAGSYEQYF
once,TRBV10-3,TRBJ1-5,NA,TGTGCCATCAGTGAATGGGGTCTCAGCAATCAGCCCCAGCATTTT,CAISEWGLSNQPQHF
NA,TRBV2,TRBJ1-6,NA,TGTGCCAGCAGTGAGGACAGCTCCTATAATTCACCCCTCCACTTT,CASSEDSSYNSPLHF
NA,TRBV7-2,TRBJ1-5,TRBD1,TGTGCCAGCAGCCCGGGACAGGGAATTAATAATCAGCCCCAGCATTTT,CASSPGQGINNQPQHF
NA,TRBV28,TRBJ2-5,NA,TGTGCCAGCAGTCCGCCCAAAGTTGGCAAGACCCAGTACTTC,CASSPPKVGKTQYF
NA,TRBV7-9,TRBJ2-3,NA,TGTGCCAGCAGCTTACCGGGCCAGGGTCGCCCTGGAGATACGCAGTATTTT,CASSLPGQGRPGDTQYF
NA,TRBV21-1,TRBJ2-5,NA,TGTGCCAGCAGCAAAGTAGGTGGGCGGGAGATGTGTAGGGAGACCCAGTACTTC,CASSKVGGREMCRETQYF
NA,TRBV4-2,TRBJ2-1,NA,TGTGCCAGCAGCCAAGTGGGAAGTTCCTACAATGAGCAGTTCTTC,CASSQVGSSYNEQFF
NA,TRBV12-3/TRBV12-4,TRBJ1-1,NA,TGTGCCAGCAGTTCCAGGGGAGGGACTGAAGCTTTCTTT,CASSSRGGTEAFF
NA,TRBV7-3,TRBJ2-2,NA,TGTGCCAGCAGCCGACAGGACACCGGGGAGCTGTTTTTT,CASSRQDTGELFF
NA,TRBV30,TRBJ1-5,NA,TGTGCCTGGAGGGGGGAGTGGGGGCCCCAGCATTTT,CAWRGEWGPQHF
NA,TRBV6-1,TRBJ1-5,NA,TGTGCCAGCAGTGAAGGGGGTTTGAGGGGAAGCAATCAGCCCCAGCATTTT,CASSEGGLRGSNQPQHF
NA,TRBV5-4,TRBJ2-1,NA,TGTGCCAGCACCTCTCTATCCCGGCAAGACAATGAGCAGTTCTTC,CASTSLSRQDNEQFF
NA,TRBV25-1,TRBJ1-2,TRBD1,TGTGCCAGCAGTGAATCCATAGCAGGGGGCTATGGCTACACCTTC,CASSESIAGGYGYTF
NA,TRBV5-1,TRBJ2-7,NA,TGCGCCAGCAGCTTCACCTCCGGGACCAGCTCCTACGAGCAGTACTTC,CASSFTSGTSSYEQYF
NA,TRBV29-1,TRBJ2-2,NA,TGCAGCGCATTACTAGCGAACACCGGGGAGCTGTTTTTT,CSALLANTGELFF
few,TRBV7-9,TRBJ1-2,NA,TGTGCCAGCAGCTTAGCGAGTGGGGCAGGCGGCTACACCTTC,CASSLASGAGGYTF
NA,TRBV6-2/TRBV6-3,TRBJ2-5,TRBD1,TGTGCCAGCAGCAAAGACAGGGCGCAAGAGACCCAGTACTTC,CASSKDRAQETQYF
NA,TRBV9,TRBJ2-7,NA,TGTGCCAGCAGCCCCCGACCGCGGAGAGAGCAGTACTTC,CASSPRPRREQYF
NA,TRBV6-2/TRBV6-3,TRBJ2-7,NA,TGTGCCAGCAGTCTCCGGACAGAGTCCTACGAGCAGTACTTC,CASSLRTESYEQYF
NA,TRBV5-1,TRBJ2-5,NA,TGCGCCAGCAGCTTGGAGGGGGGGCAAGAGACCCAGTACTTC,CASSLEGGQETQYF
NA,TRBV28,TRBJ2-5,NA,TGTGCCAGCAGGATTCTAGGGGGGGCGCAGACCCAGTACTTC,CASRILGGAQTQYF
once,TRBV28,TRBJ2-7,TRBD1,TGTGTCGTACAGGGGGCGTTCACCTACGAGCAGTACTTC,CVVQGAFTYEQYF
NA,TRBV29-1,TRBJ1-1,NA,TGCAGCGTTGAAGGGCCCAGGAGGGACACTGAAGCTTTCTTT,CSVEGPRRDTEAFF
few,TRBV7-6,TRBJ2-2,NA,TGTGCCAGCAGCTTGGGCGAGCGCCGGGAGCTGTTTTTT,CASSLGERRELFF
NA,TRBV28,TRBJ1-6,NA,TGTGCCAGCAGCCCTCCGGGGTCCGCTAATTCACCCCTCCACTTT,CASSPPGSANSPLHF
once,TRBV29-1,TRBJ2-7,TRBD2,TGCAGCGTTCCCGGGCTAGCGGGAGACGAGCAGTACTTC,CSVPGLAGDEQYF
NA,TRBV28,TRBJ2-3,TRBD2,TGTGCCAGCAGTTTCGTAGCGGGAACAGATACGCAGTATTTT,CASSFVAGTDTQYF
NA,TRBV2,TRBJ2-1,NA,TGTGCCAGCAGTGAGGAAAAGCGAAATGAGCAGTTCTTC,CASSEEKRNEQFF
NA,TRBV7-9,TRBJ2-3,TRBD2,TGTGCCAGCAGCTCTGGACTAGCGGGCCCCGGGGGGACAGATACGCAGTATTTT,CASSSGLAGPGGTDTQYF
NA,TRBV9,TRBJ1-5,NA,TGTGCCAGCAGCAACGAAGTGGGGGGCAATCAGCCCCAGCATTTT,CASSNEVGGNQPQHF
few,TRBV6-5,TRBJ2-7,NA,TGTGCCAGCAGACTTGGGGGGCGTCGGATGTACTTC,CASRLGGRRMYF
NA,TRBV7-9,TRBJ2-5,NA,TGTGCCAGCAGCTTAGCGAGGAGCCTAAAAACCCCCTGGGAGACCCAGTACTTC,CASSLARSLKTPWETQYF
NA,TRBV7-8,TRBJ2-7,NA,TGTGCCAGCAGCTTAGATAGGGGCCCCTCCCGCGAGCAGTACTTC,CASSLDRGPSREQYF
NA,TRBV29-1,TRBJ1-2,NA,TGCAGCGCAGACAGTACAGTCTATGGCTACACCTTC,CSADSTVYGYTF
NA,TRBV30,TRBJ2-4,TRBD2,TGTGCCTGGTCGACGGGGGGGCTTCAAGCCAAAAACATTCAGTACTTC,CAWSTGGLQAKNIQYF
NA,TRBV27,TRBJ2-1,NA,TGTGCCAGCAGTTTAGGCGGCGGGAACAGAAACAATGAGCAGTTCTTC,CASSLGGGNRNNEQFF
NA,TRBV10-3,TRBJ1-5,NA,TGTGCCATCAGTGAGACTACAGGGTATCAGCCCCAGCATTTT,CAISETTGYQPQHF
once,TRBV28,TRBJ2-1,TRBD2,TGTGCCAGCCAGCCCGGGACTAGCGGGAATGAGCTCTTC,CASQPGTSGNELF
once,TRBV7-9,TRBJ2-1,NA,TGTGCCAGCCGGGGGACTGGGGGGACCCCCTCCTACAATGAGCAGTTCTTC,CASRGTGGTPSYNEQFF
once,TRBV5-1,TRBJ2-3,NA,TGCGCCAGCAGCTTGAATAGCGGAGACACAGATACGCAGTATTTT,CASSLNSGDTDTQYF
NA,TRBV28,TRBJ1-3,NA,TGTGCCAGCAGTTTTCTTTTCCCCCCCTCAGGGAACAGTGGAAACACCATATATTTT,CASSFLFPPSGNSGNTIYF
NA,TRBV9,TRBJ2-3,NA,TGTGCCAGCAGCCTCAATCTGGACGGAACCACAGATACGCAGTATTTT,CASSLNLDGTTDTQYF
NA,TRBV9,TRBJ1-4,NA,TGTGCCAGCAGTCAGGGACGGGCTCGAGTTGGAAAACTGTTTTTT,CASSQGRARVGKLFF
NA,TRBV14,TRBJ1-2,NA,TGTGCCAGCAGCTCTGCGGGGCAGGGGTATGGCTACACCTTC,CASSSAGQGYGYTF
NA,TRBV27,TRBJ2-1,TRBD2,TGTGCCAGCACCCCCCGGGCGGGAGGGCATGAGCAGTTCTTC,CASTPRAGGHEQFF
NA,TRBV4-1,TRBJ2-3,NA,TGCGCCAGCAGCCAAGGAGGAGGGAGACCAGATACGCAGTATTTT,CASSQGGGRPDTQYF
NA,TRBV4-1,TRBJ2-5,NA,TGCGCCAGCAGCCATCCCGGGCGGGGGCCGCAGACCCAGTACTTC,CASSHPGRGPQTQYF